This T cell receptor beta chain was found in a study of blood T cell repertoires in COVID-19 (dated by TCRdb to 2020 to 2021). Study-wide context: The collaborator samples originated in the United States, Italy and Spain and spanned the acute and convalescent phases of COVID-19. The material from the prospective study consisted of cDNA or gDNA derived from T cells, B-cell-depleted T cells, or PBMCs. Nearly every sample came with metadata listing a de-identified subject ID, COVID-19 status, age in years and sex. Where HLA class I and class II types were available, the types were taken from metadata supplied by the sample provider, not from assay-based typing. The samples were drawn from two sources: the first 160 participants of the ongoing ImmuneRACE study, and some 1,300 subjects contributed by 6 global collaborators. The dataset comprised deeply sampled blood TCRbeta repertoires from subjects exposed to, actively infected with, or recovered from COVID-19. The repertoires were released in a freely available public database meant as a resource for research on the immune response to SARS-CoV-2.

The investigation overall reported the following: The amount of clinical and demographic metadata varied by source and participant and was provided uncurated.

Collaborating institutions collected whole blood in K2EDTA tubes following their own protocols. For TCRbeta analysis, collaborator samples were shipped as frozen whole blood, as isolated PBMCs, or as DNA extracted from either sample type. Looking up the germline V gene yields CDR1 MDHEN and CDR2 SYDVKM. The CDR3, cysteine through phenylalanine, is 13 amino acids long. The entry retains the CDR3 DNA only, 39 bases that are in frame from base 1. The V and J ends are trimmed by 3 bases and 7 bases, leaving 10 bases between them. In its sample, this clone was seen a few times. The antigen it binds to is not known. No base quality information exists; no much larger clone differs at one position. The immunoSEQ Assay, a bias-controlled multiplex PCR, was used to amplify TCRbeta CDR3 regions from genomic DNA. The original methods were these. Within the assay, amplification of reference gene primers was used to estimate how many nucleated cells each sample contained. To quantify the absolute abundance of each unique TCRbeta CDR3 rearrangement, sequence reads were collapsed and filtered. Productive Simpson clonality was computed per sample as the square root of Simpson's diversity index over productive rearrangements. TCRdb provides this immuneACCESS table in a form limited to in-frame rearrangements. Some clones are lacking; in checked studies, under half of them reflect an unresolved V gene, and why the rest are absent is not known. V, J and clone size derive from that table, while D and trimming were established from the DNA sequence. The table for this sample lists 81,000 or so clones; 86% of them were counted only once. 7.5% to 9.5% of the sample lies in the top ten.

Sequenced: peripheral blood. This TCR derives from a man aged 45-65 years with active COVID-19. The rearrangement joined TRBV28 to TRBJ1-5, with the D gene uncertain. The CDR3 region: CASSLVAGQPQHF. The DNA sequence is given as TGTGCCAGCAGTTTGGTTGCGGGGCAGCCCCAGCATTTT.